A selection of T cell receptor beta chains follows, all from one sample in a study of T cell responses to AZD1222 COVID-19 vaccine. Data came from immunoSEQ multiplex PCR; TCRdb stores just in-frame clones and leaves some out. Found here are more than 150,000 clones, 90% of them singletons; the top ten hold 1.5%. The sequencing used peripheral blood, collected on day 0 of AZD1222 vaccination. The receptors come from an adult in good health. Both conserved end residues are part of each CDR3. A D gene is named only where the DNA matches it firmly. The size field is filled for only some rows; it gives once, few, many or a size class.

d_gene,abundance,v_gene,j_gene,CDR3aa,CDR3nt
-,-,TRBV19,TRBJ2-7,CASSSHAVYEQYF,TGTGCCAGTAGTTCGCACGCAGTCTACGAGCAGTACTTC
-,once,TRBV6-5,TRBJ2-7,CASSYSVGYYEQYF,TGTGCCAGCAGTTACTCGGTCGGTTATTACGAGCAGTACTTC
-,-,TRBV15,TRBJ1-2,CATSTRSVGQEGYGYTF,TGTGCCACCAGCACCCGATCGGTGGGTCAAGAGGGCTATGGCTACACCTTC
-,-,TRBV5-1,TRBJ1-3,CASSFWDTYNPSGNTIYF,TGCGCCAGCAGCTTCTGGGACACCTACAATCCGTCTGGAAACACCATATATTTT
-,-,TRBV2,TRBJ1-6,CASMDGRSYNSPLHF,TGTGCCAGCATGGACGGACGTTCCTATAATTCACCCCTCCACTTT
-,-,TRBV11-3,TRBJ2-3,CASSFDGQSTDTQYF,TGTGCCAGCAGCTTCGACGGTCAAAGCACAGATACGCAGTATTTT
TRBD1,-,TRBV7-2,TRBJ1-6,CARGGDRGLKNNSPLHF,TGTGCCAGGGGCGGGGACAGGGGGCTGAAAAATAATTCACCCCTCCACTTT
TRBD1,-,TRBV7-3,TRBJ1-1,CASRHRDSPFMNTEAFF,TGTGCCAGCAGACACCGGGACAGTCCTTTCATGAACACTGAAGCTTTCTTT
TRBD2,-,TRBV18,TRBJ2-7,CASSPPKLAGGPGEQYF,TGTGCCAGCTCACCACCTAAACTAGCGGGGGGGCCGGGCGAGCAGTACTTC
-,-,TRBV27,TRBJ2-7,CASSFWSTGGAYEQYF,TGTGCCAGCAGTTTTTGGTCTACAGGGGGGGCCTACGAGCAGTACTTC
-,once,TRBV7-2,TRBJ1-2,CASSIEGGANYGYTF,TGTGCCAGCAGCATAGAGGGGGGCGCTAACTATGGCTACACCTTC
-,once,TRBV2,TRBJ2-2,CASEDIRTASNTGELFF,TGTGCCAGCGAAGACATCCGGACAGCCTCGAACACCGGGGAGCTGTTTTTT
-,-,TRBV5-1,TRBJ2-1,CASSQDYDTAYNEQFF,TGCGCCAGCAGCCAGGATTACGATACTGCCTACAATGAGCAGTTCTTC
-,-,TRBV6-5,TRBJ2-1,CASSLGVRDEQFF,TGTGCCAGCAGCTTAGGGGTCCGGGATGAGCAGTTCTTC
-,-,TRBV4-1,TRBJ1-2,CASSLDTAGGYGYTF,TGCGCCAGCAGCCTAGACACCGCCGGAGGCTATGGCTACACCTTC
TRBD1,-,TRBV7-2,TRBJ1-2,CASSLRDRVEFDYGYTF,TGTGCCAGCAGCTTACGGGACAGGGTGGAGTTTGACTATGGCTACACCTTC
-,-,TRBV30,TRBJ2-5,CAWNEGETQYF,TGTGCCTGGAATGAGGGGGAGACCCAGTACTTC
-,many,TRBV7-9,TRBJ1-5,CASSDRDQPQHF,TGTGCCAGCAGCGATAGAGATCAGCCCCAGCATTTT
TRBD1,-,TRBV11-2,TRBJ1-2,CASSRQGAINYGYTF,TGTGCCAGCAGCCGACAGGGGGCGATAAACTATGGCTACACCTTC
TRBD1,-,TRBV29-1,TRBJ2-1,CSVRGQGVFEQFF,TGCAGCGTTCGGGGACAGGGCGTCTTTGAGCAGTTCTTC